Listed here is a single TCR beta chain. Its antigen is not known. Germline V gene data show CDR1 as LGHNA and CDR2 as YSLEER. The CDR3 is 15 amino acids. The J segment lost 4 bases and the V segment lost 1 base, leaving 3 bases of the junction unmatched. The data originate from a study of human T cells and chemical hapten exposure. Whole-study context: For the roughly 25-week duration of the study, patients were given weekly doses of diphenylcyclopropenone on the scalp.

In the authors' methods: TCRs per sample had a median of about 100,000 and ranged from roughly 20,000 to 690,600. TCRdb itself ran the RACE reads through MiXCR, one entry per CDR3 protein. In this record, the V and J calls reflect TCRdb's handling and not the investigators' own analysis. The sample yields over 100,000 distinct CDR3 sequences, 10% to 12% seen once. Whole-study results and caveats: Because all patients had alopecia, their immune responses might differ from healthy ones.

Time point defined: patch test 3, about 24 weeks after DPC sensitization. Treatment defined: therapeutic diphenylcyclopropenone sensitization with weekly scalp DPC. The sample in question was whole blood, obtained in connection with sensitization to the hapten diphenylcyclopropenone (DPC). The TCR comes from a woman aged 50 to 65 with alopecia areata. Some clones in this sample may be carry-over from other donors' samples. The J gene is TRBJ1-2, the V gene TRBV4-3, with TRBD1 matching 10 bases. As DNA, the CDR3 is TGCGCCAGCAGCCAAGGACAGGGGGCGACCTATGGCTACACCTTC. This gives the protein CASSQGQGATYGYTF.